This TCR beta chain was captured in a study of CD8 T cells in Susac syndrome. Germline V lookup: CDR1 SGHTA, CDR2 FQGNSA. The CDR3 loop spans 15 amino acids. Trimming took off 0 bases at V and 1 base at J, with 9 bases between the two ends. RNA was extracted with the RNeasy kit, and a quantity of about 0.5 to 1 ug was reverse transcribed using random hexamers. immunoSEQ multiplex PCR amplified TCR beta CDR3 across 54 Vbeta, 13 Jbeta. MiXCR, run by TCRdb on the immunoSEQ multiplex PCR reads, gives a single entry per CDR3 protein. The sample lists some 110,000 distinct CDR3 sequences, around 95% seen once, with 0.065% to 0.1% in the top ten. The controls, all healthy donors, were matched for age and sex.

This chain links TRBV7-2 with TRBJ1-1; a weak D match, TRBD1 (5 bases). The receptor's source is a human donor in good health. Sequenced: CD4+ T cells from PBMCs. The CDR3 DNA reads TGTGCCAGCAGCTTAGCCGGCACAGGGAACACTGAAGCTTTCTTT. Amino acids: CASSLAGTGNTEAFF.